This T cell receptor (beta chain) is from a study of CD8 T cells in ankylosing spondylitis. Quantitative 5'-RACE with molecular barcodes was used to make the TCR beta libraries. TCRdb reanalysed the 5' RACE reads using MiXCR and keeps one entry per CDR3 protein. The sample includes under 300,000 distinct CDR3 sequences, about 10% of them seen just once. The study's findings and limits: From matched ankylosing spondylitis synovial fluid, disease-linked clones were reportedly recovered at significantly enriched levels.

The table lists this clonotype with many counts. Antigen: not known. CDR1 and CDR2 from the germline V gene are LNHDA and SQIVND (reference sequence). The V and J ends lost 4 bases and 6 bases, in that order; junction bases with no gene match: 14. This CDR3 contains 16 residues. The clonotype originates from a male donor with ankylosing spondylitis or in good health (not recorded which). The chain carries TRBV19 and TRBJ2-7, with 8 bases aligning to TRBD2. The sample comprised blood, either unsorted or a sorted T cell fraction (not recorded which). CDR3 region: CASSTGTSLVISEQYF. The CDR3 coding sequence is TGTGCCAGTAGTACCGGGACTAGTCTGGTAATCTCCGAGCAGTACTTC.